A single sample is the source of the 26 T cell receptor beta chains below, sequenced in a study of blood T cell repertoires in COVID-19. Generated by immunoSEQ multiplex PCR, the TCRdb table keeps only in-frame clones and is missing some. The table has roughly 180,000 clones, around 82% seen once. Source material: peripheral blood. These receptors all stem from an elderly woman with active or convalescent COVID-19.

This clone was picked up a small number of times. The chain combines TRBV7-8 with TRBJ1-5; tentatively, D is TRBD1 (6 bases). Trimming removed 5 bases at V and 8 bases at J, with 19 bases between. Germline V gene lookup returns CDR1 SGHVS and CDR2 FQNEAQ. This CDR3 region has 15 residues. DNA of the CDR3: TGTGCCAGCAGCCGATGGGGGGGCAGTATCGAGCCCCAGCATTTT. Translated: CASSRWGGSIEPQHF.

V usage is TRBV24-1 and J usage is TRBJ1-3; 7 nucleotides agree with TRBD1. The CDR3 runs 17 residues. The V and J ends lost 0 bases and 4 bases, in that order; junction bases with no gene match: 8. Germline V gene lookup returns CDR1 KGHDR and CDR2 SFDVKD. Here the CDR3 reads CATSDLSDRSGGNTIYF. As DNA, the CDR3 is TGTGCCACCAGTGATTTGTCGGACAGGTCGGGCGGAAACACCATATATTTT.

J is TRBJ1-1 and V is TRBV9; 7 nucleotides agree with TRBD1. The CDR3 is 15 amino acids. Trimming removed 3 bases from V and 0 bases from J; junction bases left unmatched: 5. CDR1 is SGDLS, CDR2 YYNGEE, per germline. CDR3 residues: CASSAAGTVNTEAFF. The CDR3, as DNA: TGTGCCAGCAGCGCGGCCGGGACAGTGAACACTGAAGCTTTCTTT.

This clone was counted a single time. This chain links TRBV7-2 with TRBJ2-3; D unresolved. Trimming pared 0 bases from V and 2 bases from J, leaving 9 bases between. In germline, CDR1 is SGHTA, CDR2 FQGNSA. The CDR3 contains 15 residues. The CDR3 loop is CASSLAVVDTDTQYF. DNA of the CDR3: TGTGCCAGCAGCTTAGCCGTAGTCGACACAGATACGCAGTATTTT.

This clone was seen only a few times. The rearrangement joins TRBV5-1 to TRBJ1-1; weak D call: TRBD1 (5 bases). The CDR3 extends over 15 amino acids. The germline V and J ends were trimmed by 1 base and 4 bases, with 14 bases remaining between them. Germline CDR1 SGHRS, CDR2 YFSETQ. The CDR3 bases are TGCGCCAGCAGCTTGACAGGTAGTGGTGTCACTGAAGCTTTCTTT. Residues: CASSLTGSGVTEAFF.

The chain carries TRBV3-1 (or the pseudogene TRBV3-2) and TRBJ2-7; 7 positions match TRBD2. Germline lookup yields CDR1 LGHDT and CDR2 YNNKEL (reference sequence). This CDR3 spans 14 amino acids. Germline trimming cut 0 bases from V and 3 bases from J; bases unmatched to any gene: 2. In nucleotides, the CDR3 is TGTGCCAGCAGCCAAGATGAGCGGGGCTACGAGCAGTACTTC. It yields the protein CASSQDERGYEQYF.

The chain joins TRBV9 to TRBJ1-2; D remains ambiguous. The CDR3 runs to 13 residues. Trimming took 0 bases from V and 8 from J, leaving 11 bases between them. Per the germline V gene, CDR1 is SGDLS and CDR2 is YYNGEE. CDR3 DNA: TGTGCCAGCAGCGTAGACTCAATATGGGGCTACACCTTC. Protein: CASSVDSIWGYTF. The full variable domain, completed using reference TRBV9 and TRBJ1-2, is DSGVTQTPKHLITATGQRVTLRCSPRSGDLSVYWYQQSLDQGLQFLIQYYNGEERAKGNILERFSAQQFPDLHSELNLSSLELGDSALYFCASSVDSIWGYTFGSGTRLTVV.

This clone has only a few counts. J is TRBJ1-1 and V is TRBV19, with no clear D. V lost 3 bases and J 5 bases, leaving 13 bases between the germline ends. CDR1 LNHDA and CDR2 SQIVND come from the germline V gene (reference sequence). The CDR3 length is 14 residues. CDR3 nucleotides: TGTGCCAGTAGTATTGGCACTGAGGGAACTGAAGCTTTCTTT. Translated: CASSIGTEGTEAFF. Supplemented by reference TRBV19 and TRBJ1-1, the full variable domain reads DGGITQSPKYLFRKEGQNVTLSCEQNLNHDAMYWYRQDPGQGLRLIYYSQIVNDFQKGDIAEGYSVSREKKESFPLTVTSAQKNPTAFYLCASSIGTEGTEAFFGQGTRLTVV.

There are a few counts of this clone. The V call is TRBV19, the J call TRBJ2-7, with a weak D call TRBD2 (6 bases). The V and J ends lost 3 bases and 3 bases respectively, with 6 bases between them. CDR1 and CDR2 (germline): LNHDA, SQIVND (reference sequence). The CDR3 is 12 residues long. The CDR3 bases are TGTGCCAGTAGTATCGGGGGCTACGAGCAGTACTTC. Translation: CASSIGGYEQYF. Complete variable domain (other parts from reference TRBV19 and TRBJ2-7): DGGITQSPKYLFRKEGQNVTLSCEQNLNHDAMYWYRQDPGQGLRLIYYSQIVNDFQKGDIAEGYSVSREKKESFPLTVTSAQKNPTAFYLCASSIGGYEQYFGPGTRLTVT.

The CDR3 here is CASSSSGRSYNEQFF. Here the CDR3 DNA reads TGTGCCAGCAGTTCTAGCGGGAGGTCCTACAATGAGCAGTTCTTC. The chain employs TRBV6-5 and TRBJ2-1; TRBD2 matches at 11 bases. CDR3 length: 15 residues. Germline-derived CDR1 and CDR2 are MNHEY and SVGAGI. V trimming: 4 bases; J trimming: 1 base; junction bases outside the gene matches: 0.

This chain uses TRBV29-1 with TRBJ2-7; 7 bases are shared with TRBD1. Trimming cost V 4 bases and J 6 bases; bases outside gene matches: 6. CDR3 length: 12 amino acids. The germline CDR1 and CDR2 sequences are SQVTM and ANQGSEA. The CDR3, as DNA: TGCAGCGTTGCGACAGGGCGGGTCGAGCAGTACTTC. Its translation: CSVATGRVEQYF.

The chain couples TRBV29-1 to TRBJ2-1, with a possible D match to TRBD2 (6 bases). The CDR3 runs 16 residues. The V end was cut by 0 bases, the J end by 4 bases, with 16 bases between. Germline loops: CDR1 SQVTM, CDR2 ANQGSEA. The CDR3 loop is CSVEDPSGLSYNEQFF. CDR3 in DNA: TGCAGCGTTGAAGATCCGTCGGGACTTTCTTACAATGAGCAGTTCTTC.

The CDR3 DNA reads TGTGCCAGCAGTTACTCGATCGGGGGTTACCAGCCCCAGCATTTT. It yields the protein CASSYSIGGYQPQHF. The chain has TRBV6-2 or TRBV6-3 and TRBJ1-5; a possible D gene is TRBD1 (5 bases). The V end was cut by 0 bases, the J end by 7 bases, with 13 bases between. The CDR3 spans 15 residues. Germline V gives CDR1 MNHEY, CDR2 SVGEGT.

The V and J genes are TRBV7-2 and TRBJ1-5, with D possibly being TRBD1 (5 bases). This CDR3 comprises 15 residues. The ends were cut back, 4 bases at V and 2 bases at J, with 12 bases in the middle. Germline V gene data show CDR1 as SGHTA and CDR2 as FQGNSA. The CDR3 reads CASSSGLGGNQPQHF. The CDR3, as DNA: TGTGCCAGCAGCTCGGGTCTAGGGGGCAATCAGCCCCAGCATTTT.

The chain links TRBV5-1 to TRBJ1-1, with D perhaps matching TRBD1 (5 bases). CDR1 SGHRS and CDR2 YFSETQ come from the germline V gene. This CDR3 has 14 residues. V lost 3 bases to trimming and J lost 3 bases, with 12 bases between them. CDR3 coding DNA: TGCGCCAGCAGCTCGGTTCAGGGTGACACTGAAGCTTTCTTT. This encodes CASSSVQGDTEAFF.

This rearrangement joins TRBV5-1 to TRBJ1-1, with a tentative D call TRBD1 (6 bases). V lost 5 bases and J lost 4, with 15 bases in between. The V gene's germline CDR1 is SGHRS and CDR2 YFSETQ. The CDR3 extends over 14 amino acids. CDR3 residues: CASSTGGQGTEAFF. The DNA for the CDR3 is TGCGCCAGCAGTACCGGGGGGCAGGGCACTGAAGCTTTCTTT.

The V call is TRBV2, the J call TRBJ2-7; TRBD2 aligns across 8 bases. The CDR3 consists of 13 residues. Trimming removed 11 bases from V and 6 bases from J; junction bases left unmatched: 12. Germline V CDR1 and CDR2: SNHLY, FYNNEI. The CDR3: CAGAVGRAFEQYF. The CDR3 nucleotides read TGTGCCGGGGCGGTCGGGAGGGCTTTCGAGCAGTACTTC.

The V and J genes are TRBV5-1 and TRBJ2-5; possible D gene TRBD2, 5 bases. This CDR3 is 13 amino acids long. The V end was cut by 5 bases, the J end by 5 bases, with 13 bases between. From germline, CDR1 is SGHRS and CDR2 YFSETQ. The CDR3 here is CASSGLLSETQYF. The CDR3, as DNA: TGCGCCAGCAGTGGACTTCTATCGGAGACCCAGTACTTC.

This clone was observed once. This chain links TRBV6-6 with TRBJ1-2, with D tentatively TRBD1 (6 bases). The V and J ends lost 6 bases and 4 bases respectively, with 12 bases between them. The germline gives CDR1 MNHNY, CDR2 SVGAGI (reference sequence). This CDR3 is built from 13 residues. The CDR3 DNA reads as TGTGCCAGCAGCCAAGGACAGAGCTATGGCTACACCTTC. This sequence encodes CASSQGQSYGYTF.

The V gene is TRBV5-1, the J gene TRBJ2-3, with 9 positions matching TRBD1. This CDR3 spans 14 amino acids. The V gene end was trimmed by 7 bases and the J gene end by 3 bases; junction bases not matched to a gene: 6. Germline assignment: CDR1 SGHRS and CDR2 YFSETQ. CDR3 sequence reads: CASYYRGRTDTQYF. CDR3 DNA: TGCGCCAGCTACTACAGGGGGCGAACAGATACGCAGTATTTT.

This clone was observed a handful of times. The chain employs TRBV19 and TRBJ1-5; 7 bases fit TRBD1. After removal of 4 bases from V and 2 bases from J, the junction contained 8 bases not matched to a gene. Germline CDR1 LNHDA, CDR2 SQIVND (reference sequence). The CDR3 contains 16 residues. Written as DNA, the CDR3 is TGTGCCAGTAGTACCCCCCAGGGGGGAGGCAATCAGCCCCAGCATTTT. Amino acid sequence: CASSTPQGGGNQPQHF.

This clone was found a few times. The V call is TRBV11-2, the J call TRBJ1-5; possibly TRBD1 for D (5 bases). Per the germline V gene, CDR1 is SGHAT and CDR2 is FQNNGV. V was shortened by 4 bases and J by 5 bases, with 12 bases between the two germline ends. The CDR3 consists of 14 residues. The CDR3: CASSSDNSYQPQHF. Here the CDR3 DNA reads TGTGCCAGCAGCTCGGACAATTCATATCAGCCCCAGCATTTT.

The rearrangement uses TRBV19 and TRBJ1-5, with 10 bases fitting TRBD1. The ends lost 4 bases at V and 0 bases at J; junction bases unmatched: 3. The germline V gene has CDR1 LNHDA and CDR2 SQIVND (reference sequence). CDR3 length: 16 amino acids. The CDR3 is CASSRGTGDSNQPQHF. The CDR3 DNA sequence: TGTGCCAGTAGTAGGGGGACAGGGGATAGCAATCAGCCCCAGCATTTT.

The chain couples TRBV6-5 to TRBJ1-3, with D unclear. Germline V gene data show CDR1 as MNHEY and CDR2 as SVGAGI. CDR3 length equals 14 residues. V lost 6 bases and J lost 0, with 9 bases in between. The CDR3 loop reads CASRSQVSGNTIYF. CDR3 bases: TGTGCCAGCAGGTCACAAGTCTCTGGAAACACCATATATTTT.

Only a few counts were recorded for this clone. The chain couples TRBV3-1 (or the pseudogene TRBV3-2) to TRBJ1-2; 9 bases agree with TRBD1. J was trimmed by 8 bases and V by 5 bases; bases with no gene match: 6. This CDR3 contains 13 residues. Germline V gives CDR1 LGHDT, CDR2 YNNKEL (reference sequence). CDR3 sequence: CASSSGQGKGYTF. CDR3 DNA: TGTGCCAGCAGCTCCGGACAGGGGAAAGGCTACACCTTC.

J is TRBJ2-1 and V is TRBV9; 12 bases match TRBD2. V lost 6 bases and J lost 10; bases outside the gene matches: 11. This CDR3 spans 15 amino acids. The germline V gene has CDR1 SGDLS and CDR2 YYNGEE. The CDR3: CASTTLAGGPGEQFF. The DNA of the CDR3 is TGTGCCAGCACCACGCTAGCGGGAGGGCCCGGGGAGCAGTTCTTC.